The 15 T cell receptor beta chains presented below share a single source sample, sequenced in a study of blood T cell repertoires in COVID-19. The data were produced by immunoSEQ multiplex PCR, yet TCRdb's version contains in-frame clones alone and is incomplete. This sample has approximately 300,000 clones, with 80% to 95% found just once. The sequenced sample consisted of peripheral blood. The receptor source for this set is a young woman with COVID-19, enrolled during active disease.

The CDR3 DNA sequence: TGTGCCAGCAGCTGGGGGCTTTCGAACACTGAAGCTTTCTTT. It translates to CASSWGLSNTEAFF. The V gene is TRBV28, the J gene TRBJ1-1, with D possibly TRBD1 on 6 matching bases. Looked up from germline, CDR1 is MDHEN and CDR2 is SYDVKM. With 6 bases removed from V and 1 base from J, the gap between germline ends came to 12 bases. The CDR3 loop spans 14 amino acids.

This chain uses TRBV5-6 with TRBJ2-5, with a tentative D call TRBD2 (6 bases). The CDR3 is 14 residues long. The germline V gene has CDR1 SGHDT and CDR2 YYEEEE. The germline V and J ends were trimmed by 4 bases and 1 base, with 11 bases remaining between them. The CDR3 nucleotides are TGTGCCAGCAGCGCTAGCGACACCCAAGAGACCCAGTACTTC. Translating gives CASSASDTQETQYF.

The chain employs TRBV7-2 and TRBJ2-1, with TRBD2 identical over 10 bases. CDR1 is SGHTA, CDR2 FQGNSA, per germline. The length of the CDR3 is 17 residues. V was pared by 5 bases and J by 8 bases, with 15 bases of the junction left unmatched. The CDR3 spells CASSLRGGTSAGDEQFF. CDR3 nucleotides: TGTGCCAGCAGCCTTAGAGGTGGGACTAGCGCGGGGGATGAGCAGTTCTTC.

The chain combines TRBV18 with TRBJ2-5, with TRBD2 matching over 10 bases. With V trimmed by 5 bases and J by 1 base, 10 bases remained unmatched. Germline V gives CDR1 KGHSH, CDR2 LQKENI. CDR3 length equals 17 residues. CDR3 residues: CASSKTGLAHRQETQYF. DNA for the CDR3: TGTGCCAGCTCAAAAACGGGACTAGCGCACCGCCAAGAGACCCAGTACTTC.

The chain recombines TRBV10-1 with TRBJ1-1, with D possibly TRBD1 on 6 matching bases. The CDR3 spans 13 residues. Trimming shortened V by 6 bases and J by 0 bases, and 8 bases separated the two germline ends. Germline CDR1 is WNHNN and CDR2 is SYGVQD (reference sequence). CDR3 DNA sequence: TGCGCCAGCAGACAGGGAATGAACACTGAAGCTTTCTTT. The encoded protein is CASRQGMNTEAFF.

The chain joins TRBV19 to TRBJ1-2; TRBD1 aligns across 9 bases. This CDR3 spans 14 amino acids. Germline CDR1 LNHDA, CDR2 SQIVND (reference sequence). V lost 5 bases and J lost 2; bases outside the gene matches: 3. For the CDR3, the DNA is TGTGCCAGTAGTTCCGGACAGGGGAACTATGGCTACACCTTC. Translation: CASSSGQGNYGYTF.

The gene calls are TRBV30 and TRBJ1-1; a possible D gene is TRBD1 (5 bases). Germline V gives CDR1 GTSNPN, CDR2 SVGIG (reference sequence). Trimming pared 2 bases from V and 4 bases from J, leaving 14 bases between. CDR3 size: 14 residues. The CDR3 DNA is TGTGCCTGGAGTAAGGGGCAGCGGGGCACTGAAGCTTTCTTT. Encoded protein: CAWSKGQRGTEAFF.

The chain joins TRBV11-2 to TRBJ2-5, with D hard to call. Trimming pared 2 bases from V and 3 bases from J, leaving 10 bases between. The CDR3 spans 14 residues. The germline gives CDR1 SGHAT, CDR2 FQNNGV. The CDR3 bases are TGTGCCAGCAGCTTAAGCGACGGAAAAGAGACCCAGTACTTC. Residues: CASSLSDGKETQYF. Full variable domain (rest looked up from reference TRBV11-2 and TRBJ2-5): EAGVAQSPRYKIIEKRQSVAFWCNPISGHATLYWYQQILGQGPKLLIQFQNNGVVDDSQLPKDRFSAERLKGVDSTLKIQPAKLEDSAVYLCASSLSDGKETQYFGPGTRLLVL.

Here the CDR3 reads CASSPRIQGALGYTF. The CDR3, as DNA: TGTGCCAGCAGCCCCCGGATACAGGGGGCGTTAGGCTACACCTTC. This chain connects TRBV27 to TRBJ1-2; 9 nucleotides line up with TRBD1. Germline V gene lookup returns CDR1 MNHEY and CDR2 SMNVEV (reference sequence). CDR3 length: 15 residues. V shed 6 bases and J 8 bases; nucleotides not matched to a gene: 13.

CDR3 in amino acids: CASSQGDRGTEAFF. CDR3 nucleotide sequence: TGCGCCAGCAGCCAAGGGGACAGGGGCACTGAAGCTTTCTTT. The chain joins TRBV4-1 to TRBJ1-1, with 10 bases aligning to TRBD1. Germline V gene lookup returns CDR1 MGHRA and CDR2 YSYEKL. J gave up 4 bases and V 1 base, and 0 bases lay outside the gene matches. The CDR3 runs to 14 residues.

J is TRBJ1-2 and V is TRBV28; 7 bases align to TRBD1. This CDR3 has 13 amino acids. The germline gives CDR1 MDHEN, CDR2 SYDVKM. Germline trimming cut 6 bases from V and 8 bases from J; bases unmatched to any gene: 9. The CDR3 here is CASRIPGTEGYTF. CDR3 nucleotides: TGTGCCAGCAGAATCCCGGGGACAGAGGGCTACACCTTC.

Points on this clone: The sample has other DNA sequences that encode this CDR3 too. The chain is built from TRBV7-2 and TRBJ2-1, with 11 bases matching TRBD2. V lost 0 bases and J lost 4; bases outside the gene matches: 2. This CDR3 region has 16 residues. From germline, CDR1 is SGHTA and CDR2 FQGNSA. CDR3 bases: TGTGCCAGCAGCTTAGCGGGGACTAGCGGTTACAATGAGCAGTTCTTC. Amino acid sequence: CASSLAGTSGYNEQFF.

The chain combines TRBV7-9 with TRBJ2-1; a possible D gene is TRBD2 (6 bases). CDR1 and CDR2 (germline): SEHNR, FQNEAQ (reference sequence). This CDR3 contains 15 residues. V was pared by 5 bases and J by 1 base, with 12 bases between. Here the CDR3 DNA reads TGTGCCAGCAGCCCCCCCCGGGGGTCCTACAATGAGCAGTTCTTC. Its translation: CASSPPRGSYNEQFF.

V usage is TRBV19 and J usage is TRBJ2-3; 9 nucleotides match TRBD2. From germline, CDR1 is LNHDA and CDR2 SQIVND (reference sequence). The length of the CDR3 is 14 residues. V shed 10 bases and J 3 bases; nucleotides not matched to a gene: 8. CDR3 sequence (DNA): TGTGCCACCCGCAGGCGGGAGGGGACAGATACGCAGTATTTT. The encoded protein is CATRRREGTDTQYF.

This chain links TRBV18 with TRBJ1-2, with TRBD1 matching 7 bases. V was clipped by 1 base and J by 5 bases; unmatched bases: 22. CDR1 KGHSH and CDR2 LQKENI come from the germline V gene. The CDR3 consists of 20 residues. The CDR3 loop is CASSPRRLRGQLSLTYGYTF. The CDR3, as DNA: TGTGCCAGCTCACCACGGAGATTGCGGGGACAGCTCTCACTAACTTATGGCTACACCTTC. The whole variable domain, filled in from reference TRBV18 and TRBJ1-2, reads NAGVMQNPRHLVRRRGQEARLRCSPMKGHSHVYWYRQLPEEGLKFMVYLQKENIIDESGMPKERFSAEFPKEGPSILRIQQVVRGDSAAYFCASSPRRLRGQLSLTYGYTFGSGTRLTVV.